This entry lists 25 T cell receptor beta chains sequenced from one sample in a study of beta chain features in type 1 diabetes. TCRB transcripts that were expressed got sequenced, as all of the isolated RNA had been reverse transcribed. Sequencing was performed with immunoSEQ multiplex PCR; in TCRdb, only in-frame clones are kept and a portion is missing. The repertoire holds over 500,000 clones, with about 16% as singletons. Sequencing was performed on naive CD4+ T cells from blood. These receptors were taken from a man between 18 and 29 years old in good health.

The V gene is TRBV7-8, the J gene TRBJ2-7; 8 positions agree with TRBD1. CDR1 SGHVS and CDR2 FQNEAQ come from the germline V gene. CDR3 length equals 14 residues. V gave up 2 bases and J gave up 3 bases; unmatched junction bases: 3. Here the CDR3 DNA reads TGTGCCAGCAGCTTACAGGGGGCAGGCTACGAGCAGTACTTC. Residues: CASSLQGAGYEQYF.

With respect to this clone: Mismatch with germline at one junction end may stem from a read error. The chain couples TRBV2 to TRBJ1-1; D perhaps matches TRBD1 (6 bases). Per the germline V gene, CDR1 is SNHLY and CDR2 is FYNNEI. CDR3 length equals 16 residues. CDR3 DNA: TGTGCCGGCAGTCAGAATGGGGGGGCGAGGAACACTGAAGCTTTCTTT. It codes for CAGSQNGGARNTEAFF.

CDR3 protein: CASSPGNPRETQYF. In DNA, the CDR3 is TGTGCCAGCTCACCGGGAAACCCTAGGGAGACCCAGTACTTC. V usage is TRBV18 and J usage is TRBJ2-5; D gene ambiguous. V lost 3 bases and J lost 5, with 13 bases in between. The CDR3 contains 14 residues. Germline V gene sequence: CDR1 KGHSH, CDR2 LQKENI.

This clone has a handful of counts. V usage is TRBV28 and J usage is TRBJ2-7; weak D call: TRBD1 (5 bases). CDR1 is MDHEN and CDR2 is SYDVKM in the germline V gene. This CDR3 is built from 15 residues. Trimming left V 1 base short and J 5 bases short, with 15 bases between. The CDR3 sequence: CASSLYSQGLNEQYF. Here the CDR3 DNA reads TGTGCCAGCAGTTTATACTCTCAGGGTCTCAACGAGCAGTACTTC. Looking up the rest from reference TRBV28 and TRBJ2-7 gives the full variable domain: DVKVTQSSRYLVKRTGEKVFLECVQDMDHENMFWYRQDPGLGLRLIYFSYDVKMKEKGDIPEGYSVSREKKERFSLILESASTNQTSMYLCASSLYSQGLNEQYFGPGTRLTVT.

The V gene is TRBV7-2, the J gene TRBJ2-2; TRBD2 matches at 11 bases. The CDR3 runs 18 residues. Losses at the gene ends were 4 bases for V and 3 bases for J; bases not matched to a gene: 10. Germline CDR1 reads SGHTA; CDR2 reads FQGNSA. CDR3 residues: CASSSQPLAGGDTGELFF. CDR3 DNA: TGTGCCAGCAGCTCCCAACCTCTAGCGGGGGGTGACACCGGGGAGCTGTTTTTT.

The genes are TRBV5-4 and TRBJ2-7; D gene uncertain. There are 14 residues in the CDR3. V lost 3 bases, J lost 1 base, and 11 bases lay in between. Germline V gives CDR1 SGHNT, CDR2 YYREEE (reference sequence). CDR3 region: CASSSPAKSYEQYF. CDR3 nucleotides: TGTGCCAGCAGCTCCCCGGCCAAATCCTACGAGCAGTACTTC.

CDR3 nucleotides: TGTGCCAGCAGCCACCGGAGGAGCACCTACGAGCAGTACTTC. Its protein is CASSHRRSTYEQYF. The chain recombines TRBV7-3 with TRBJ2-7, with a tentative D call TRBD2 (5 bases). This CDR3 is 14 amino acids long. Germline assignment: CDR1 SGHTA and CDR2 FQGTGA. V lost 5 bases, J lost 2 bases, and 13 bases lay in between. Full variable domain (remainder filled in from reference TRBV7-3 and TRBJ2-7): GAGVSQTPSNKVTEKGKYVELRCDPISGHTALYWYRQSLGQGPEFLIYFQGTGAADDSGLPNDRFFAVRPEGSVSTLKIQRTERGDSAVYLCASSHRRSTYEQYFGPGTRLTVT.

This clone was counted a few times. This rearrangement joins TRBV7-2 to TRBJ2-7; D is uncertain. This CDR3 contains 15 residues. V lost 0 bases to trimming and J lost 4 bases, with 13 bases between them. Germline assignment: CDR1 SGHTA and CDR2 FQGNSA. The CDR3 DNA reads as TGTGCCAGCAGCTTAGCGTGGGGTGCCAGATACGAGCAGTACTTC. It encodes CASSLAWGARYEQYF.

V gene TRBV5-1 combines with J gene TRBJ1-5, with a possible D match to TRBD1 (6 bases). V lost 0 bases, J lost 0 bases, and 7 bases lay in between. The CDR3 is 15 residues long. Germline V gene lookup returns CDR1 SGHRS and CDR2 YFSETQ. CDR3 amino acids: CASSLGDISNQPQHF. The CDR3 DNA follows: TGCGCCAGCAGCTTGGGGGACATTAGCAATCAGCCCCAGCATTTT.

This clone turned up a few times. This sequence joins TRBV9 and TRBJ2-5; unclear D gene. V lost 0 bases to trimming and J lost 1 base, with 7 bases between them. CDR1 and CDR2 from the germline V gene are SGDLS and YYNGEE. The CDR3 has 14 amino acids. The CDR3 loop is CASSVGTFQETQYF. CDR3 coding DNA: TGTGCCAGCAGCGTAGGAACATTCCAAGAGACCCAGTACTTC.

The chain is built from TRBV29-1 and TRBJ1-2; D is uncertain. In germline, CDR1 is SQVTM, CDR2 ANQGSEA. Between the trimmed V and J ends, which lost 1 base and 7 bases, there was a span of 13 bases. The length of the CDR3 is 13 residues. Here the CDR3 reads CSVEGTARSGYTF. The CDR3 DNA reads TGCAGCGTTGAAGGAACTGCACGGTCTGGCTACACCTTC. Supplemented by reference TRBV29-1 and TRBJ1-2, the full variable domain reads SAVISQKPSRDICQRGTSLTIQCQVDSQVTMMFWYRQQPGQSLTLIATANQGSEATYESGFVIDKFPISRPNLTFSTLTVSNMSPEDSSIYLCSVEGTARSGYTFGSGTRLTVV.

In its sample, this clone was seen a few times. This chain connects TRBV19 to TRBJ2-1; maybe TRBD2 (5 bases). The CDR3 sequence is 16 residues long. From germline, CDR1 is LNHDA and CDR2 SQIVND (reference sequence). V lost 4 bases, J lost 4 bases, and 17 bases lay in between. CDR3 residues: CASSNGASGKYNEQFF. CDR3 coding DNA: TGTGCCAGTAGTAATGGTGCGAGCGGCAAATACAATGAGCAGTTCTTC. Full variable domain (missing parts from reference TRBV19 and TRBJ2-1): DGGITQSPKYLFRKEGQNVTLSCEQNLNHDAMYWYRQDPGQGLRLIYYSQIVNDFQKGDIAEGYSVSREKKESFPLTVTSAQKNPTAFYLCASSNGASGKYNEQFFGPGTRLTVL.

This rearrangement joins TRBV29-1 to TRBJ2-7, with no clear D. The V gene's germline CDR1 is SQVTM and CDR2 ANQGSEA. The V gene lost 6 bases and the J gene lost 0 bases, with 18 bases spanning the gap. The CDR3 runs 15 residues. As DNA, the CDR3 is TGCAGCGTCGAACTGATTAAAACCTTCTCCTACGAGCAGTACTTC. Translated: CSVELIKTFSYEQYF.

This sequence joins TRBV7-9 and TRBJ2-7, with D perhaps matching TRBD2 (6 bases). Per germline, CDR1 SEHNR and CDR2 FQNEAQ (reference sequence). This CDR3 has 16 residues. V was pared by 5 bases and J by 6 bases, with 23 bases between. The CDR3 DNA reads TGTGCCAGCAGCCAAAAGGGGAGGAACCTGGGGACCGAGCAGTACTTC. It encodes CASSQKGRNLGTEQYF. Full variable domain (outside the CDR3, taken from reference TRBV7-9 and TRBJ2-7): DTGVSQNPRHKITKRGQNVTFRCDPISEHNRLYWYRQTLGQGPEFLTYFQNEAQLEKSRLLSDRFSAERPKGSFSTLEIQRTEQGDSAMYLCASSQKGRNLGTEQYFGPGTRLTVT.

This clone was counted between two and nine times. The chain employs TRBV7-9 and TRBJ2-7, with a tentative D call TRBD1 (5 bases). The CDR3 spans 14 residues. Trimming stripped 4 bases from V and 2 bases from J, with 12 bases between. Germline lookup yields CDR1 SEHNR and CDR2 FQNEAQ (reference sequence). The CDR3 sequence is CASSSEGVTYEQYF. For the CDR3, the DNA is TGTGCCAGCAGCTCAGAAGGGGTAACCTACGAGCAGTACTTC.

Here the CDR3 reads CASSGLWEANEKLFF. In nucleotides, the CDR3 is TGTGCCAGCAGCGGACTTTGGGAGGCGAATGAAAAACTGTTTTTT. The chain joins TRBV9 to TRBJ1-4; D is unclear. Germline-derived CDR1 and CDR2 are SGDLS and YYNGEE. The CDR3 extends over 15 amino acids. Deletions cut 3 bases from V and 5 bases from J, with 14 bases between.

This clone was detected a few times. The CDR3 protein is CASSGQGASVNYGYTF. Written as DNA, the CDR3 is TGTGCCAGCAGTGGACAGGGGGCATCAGTTAACTATGGCTACACCTTC. J is TRBJ1-2 and V is TRBV2; 10 bases line up with TRBD1. Per the germline V gene, CDR1 is SNHLY and CDR2 is FYNNEI. There are 16 residues in the CDR3. V gave up 4 bases and J gave up 1 base; unmatched junction bases: 6. Full variable domain (remainder filled in from reference TRBV2 and TRBJ1-2): EPEVTQTPSHQVTQMGQEVILRCVPISNHLYFYWYRQILGQKVEFLVSFYNNEISEKSEIFDDQFSVERPDGSNFTLKIRSTKLEDSAMYFCASSGQGASVNYGYTFGSGTRLTVV.

This clone was found a few times. This sequence joins TRBV6-6 and TRBJ2-3; weak D call: TRBD1 (5 bases). CDR1 and CDR2 (germline): MNHNY, SVGAGI (reference sequence). The CDR3 length is 12 residues. V dropped 8 bases and J dropped 3 bases, with 9 bases sitting between them. The CDR3 region is CASHRNTDTQYF. Written as DNA, the CDR3 is TGTGCCAGCCACAGGAATACAGATACGCAGTATTTT.

The gene calls are TRBV7-9 and TRBJ2-7, with TRBD1 identical over 8 bases. The length of the CDR3 is 15 residues. Per the germline V gene, CDR1 is SEHNR and CDR2 is FQNEAQ (reference sequence). The J segment lost 5 bases and the V segment lost 5 bases, leaving 11 bases of the junction unmatched. The CDR3 coding sequence is TGTGCCAGCAGCCGATCAGGGGGCGCAGGGAACGAGCAGTACTTC. Encoded protein: CASSRSGGAGNEQYF.

The rearrangement links TRBV5-1 to TRBJ2-7, with a possible D match to TRBD2 (5 bases). CDR1 and CDR2 from the germline V gene are SGHRS and YFSETQ. V was pared by 0 bases and J by 2 bases, with 15 bases between. This CDR3 has 16 residues. The CDR3 protein is CASSLALSGLAYEQYF. The CDR3 DNA is TGCGCCAGCAGCTTGGCCTTATCGGGGTTAGCCTACGAGCAGTACTTC.

This chain links TRBV7-3 with TRBJ2-7, with 7 bases that match TRBD2. This CDR3 is built from 15 residues. Germline V gives CDR1 SGHTA, CDR2 FQGTGA. V was clipped by 1 base and J by 4 bases; unmatched bases: 7. The CDR3 bases are TGTGCCAGCAGCTTAAACCCAGGGACTATTTACGAGCAGTACTTC. Translating gives CASSLNPGTIYEQYF.

This sequence joins TRBV7-8 and TRBJ2-2; 7 bases are a match to TRBD1. V trimming: 8 bases; J trimming: 4 bases; junction bases outside the gene matches: 13. The V gene's germline CDR1 is SGHVS and CDR2 FQNEAQ. The CDR3 has 16 amino acids. DNA of the CDR3: TGTGCCAGCGGCTCGAGGGGGCTGGCCTTCACCGGGGAGCTGTTTTTT. It translates to CASGSRGLAFTGELFF.

There are a few counts of this clone. The chain uses TRBV28 and TRBJ2-3; 11 nucleotides match TRBD2. V shed 3 bases and J 1 base; nucleotides not matched to a gene: 3. The CDR3 is 16 residues long. Germline V gene sequence: CDR1 MDHEN, CDR2 SYDVKM. CDR3 nucleotides: TGTGCCAGCAGTTTTCCACTAGCGGGGGGCACAGATACGCAGTATTTT. It encodes CASSFPLAGGTDTQYF.

This chain joins TRBV11-3 and TRBJ2-2; weak D call: TRBD1 (5 bases). The CDR3 has 17 amino acids. V was trimmed by 2 bases and J by 4 bases, leaving 17 bases between them. CDR1 SGHNT and CDR2 YENEEA come from the germline V gene. Here the CDR3 reads CASSLQTQGLFTGELFF. The CDR3 DNA is TGTGCCAGCAGCTTACAAACCCAGGGTTTGTTCACCGGGGAGCTGTTTTTT.

This clone has just a few counts. The V call is TRBV27, the J call TRBJ1-6; 8 nucleotides match TRBD1. The germline CDR1 and CDR2 sequences are MNHEY and SMNVEV (reference sequence). This CDR3 is built from 15 residues. J gave up 7 bases and V 5 bases, and 7 bases lay outside the gene matches. The CDR3 sequence: CASSSWWTGNSPLHF. For the CDR3, the DNA is TGTGCCAGCAGTAGTTGGTGGACAGGGAATTCACCCCTCCACTTT.